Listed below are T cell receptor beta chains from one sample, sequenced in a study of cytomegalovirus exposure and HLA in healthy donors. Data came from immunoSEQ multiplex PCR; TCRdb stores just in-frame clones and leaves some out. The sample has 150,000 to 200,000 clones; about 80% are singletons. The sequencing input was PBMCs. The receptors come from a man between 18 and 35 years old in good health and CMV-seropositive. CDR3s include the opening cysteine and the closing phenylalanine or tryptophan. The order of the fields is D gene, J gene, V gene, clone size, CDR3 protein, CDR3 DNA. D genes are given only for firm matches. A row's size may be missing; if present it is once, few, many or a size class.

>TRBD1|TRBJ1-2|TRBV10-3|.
CAISEGQGGYGYTF
TGTGCCATCAGTGAGGGACAGGGGGGCTATGGCTACACCTTC
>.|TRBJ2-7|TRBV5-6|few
CASSLWRGRNKAYEQYF
TGTGCCAGCAGCTTGTGGAGGGGGCGGAATAAGGCCTACGAGCAGTACTTC
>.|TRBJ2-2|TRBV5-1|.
CASSLGQFNTGELFF
TGCGCCAGCAGCTTGGGGCAGTTTAACACCGGGGAGCTGTTTTTT
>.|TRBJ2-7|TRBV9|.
CASSHSHEQYF
TGTGCCAGCAGCCATTCCCACGAGCAGTACTTC
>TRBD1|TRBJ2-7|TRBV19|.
CATSGQAGYEQYF
TGTGCCACCTCGGGACAGGCGGGCTACGAGCAGTACTTC
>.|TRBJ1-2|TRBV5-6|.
CASRYGQTYGYTF
TGTGCCAGCAGATATGGACAGACCTATGGCTACACCTTC
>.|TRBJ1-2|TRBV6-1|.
CASFFDGFPNYGYTF
TGTGCCAGCTTCTTCGACGGGTTCCCTAACTATGGCTACACCTTC
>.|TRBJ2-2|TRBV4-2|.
CASSSSLSGELFF
TGTGCCAGCAGCAGTAGCTTGAGCGGGGAGCTGTTTTTT
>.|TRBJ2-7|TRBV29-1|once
CSVESGGSYEQYF
TGCAGCGTTGAAAGTGGGGGGTCCTACGAGCAGTACTTC
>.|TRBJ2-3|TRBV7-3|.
CASSPRPTSGADTQYF
TGTGCCAGCAGCCCCCGGCCTACTAGTGGGGCAGATACGCAGTATTTT
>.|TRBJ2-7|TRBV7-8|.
CASSLAERSYEQYF
TGTGCCAGCAGCTTAGCGGAGAGGAGCTACGAGCAGTACTTC
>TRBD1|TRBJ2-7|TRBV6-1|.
CASSPDRGESYEQYF
TGTGCCAGCAGTCCGGACAGGGGCGAATCCTACGAGCAGTACTTC
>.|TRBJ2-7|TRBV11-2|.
CASSLDPGPYEQYF
TGTGCCAGCAGCTTAGATCCAGGGCCCTACGAGCAGTACTTC
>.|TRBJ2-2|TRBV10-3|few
CAISETIEQENTGELFF
TGTGCCATCAGTGAGACAATTGAACAGGAGAACACCGGGGAGCTGTTTTTT
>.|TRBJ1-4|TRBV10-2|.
CASSESKANSNEKLFF
TGCGCCAGCAGTGAGTCGAAAGCCAATTCAAATGAAAAACTGTTTTTT
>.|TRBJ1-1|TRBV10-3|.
CAISEIWNTEAFF
TGTGCCATCAGTGAGATCTGGAACACTGAAGCTTTCTTT
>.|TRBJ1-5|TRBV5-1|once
CASSLGDKGQPQHF
TGCGCCAGCAGCTTGGGGGACAAAGGCCAGCCCCAGCATTTT
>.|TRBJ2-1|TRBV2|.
CASRKTGYNKQFF
TGTGCCAGCCGCAAAACAGGATACAATAAGCAGTTCTTC
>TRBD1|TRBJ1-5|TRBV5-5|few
CASSWRPTGSGNQPQHF
TGTGCCAGCAGCTGGAGACCGACAGGGAGCGGCAATCAGCCCCAGCATTTT
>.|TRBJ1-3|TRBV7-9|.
CASSLGTAAYFSGNTIYF
TGTGCCAGCAGCCTCGGGACTGCGGCTTACTTCTCTGGAAACACCATATATTTT
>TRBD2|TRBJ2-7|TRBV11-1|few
CASSPPSGTSDSYEQYF
TGTGCCAGCAGCCCTCCCTCCGGGACTAGCGACTCCTACGAGCAGTACTTC
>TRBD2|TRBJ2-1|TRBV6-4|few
CASSAGLGGSEEQFF
TGTGCCAGCAGTGCGGGACTAGGAGGTTCGGAAGAGCAGTTCTTC
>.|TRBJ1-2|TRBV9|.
CASSAGNYGYTF
TGTGCCAGCAGCGCCGGGAACTATGGCTACACCTTC
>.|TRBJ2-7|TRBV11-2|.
CASSHGPLATYEQYF
TGTGCCAGCAGCCATGGTCCCCTAGCAACCTACGAGCAGTACTTC
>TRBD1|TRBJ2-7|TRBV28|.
CASSLGGTGAYEQYF
TGTGCCAGCAGTTTGGGGGGGACAGGGGCCTACGAGCAGTACTTC
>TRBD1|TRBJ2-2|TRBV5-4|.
CASSRQGGPGELFF
TGTGCCAGCAGCAGACAGGGGGGTCCCGGGGAGCTGTTTTTT
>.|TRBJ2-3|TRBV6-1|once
CASSEAQKGSADTQYF
TGTGCCAGCAGTGAAGCGCAAAAAGGGAGTGCAGATACGCAGTATTTT
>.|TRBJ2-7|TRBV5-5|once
CASRGLGGPYEQYF
TGTGCCAGCCGTGGACTAGGGGGACCCTACGAGCAGTACTTC
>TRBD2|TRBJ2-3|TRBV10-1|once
CASAGTSYSDTQYF
TGCGCCAGCGCCGGGACTAGTTACTCAGATACGCAGTATTTT
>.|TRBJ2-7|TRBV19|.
CASTPTGLREQYF
TGTGCCAGTACCCCGACAGGCCTTCGGGAGCAGTACTTC
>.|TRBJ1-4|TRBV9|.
CASSPPGDEKLFF
TGTGCCAGCAGCCCCCCAGGGGATGAAAAACTGTTTTTT
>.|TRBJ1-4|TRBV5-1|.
CASSPTTGGIIGEKLFF
TGCGCCAGCAGCCCTACGACAGGTGGTATTATCGGGGAAAAACTGTTTTTT
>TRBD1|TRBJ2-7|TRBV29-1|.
CGAKPGTGFNEQYF
TGCGGCGCTAAACCTGGGACAGGATTCAACGAGCAGTACTTC
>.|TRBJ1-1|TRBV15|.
CATSSRQQNTEAFF
TGTGCCACCAGCAGCCGACAGCAGAACACTGAAGCTTTCTTT
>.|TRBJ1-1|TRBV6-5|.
CASGRPGSNTEAFF
TGTGCCAGCGGGCGGCCGGGGTCGAACACTGAAGCTTTCTTT
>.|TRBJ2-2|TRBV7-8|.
CASSLVGRGELFF
TGTGCCAGCAGCTTGGTAGGGAGAGGGGAGCTGTTTTTT
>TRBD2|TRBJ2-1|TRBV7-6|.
CASSFRSGGGSYNEQFF
TGTGCCAGCAGCTTCCGATCCGGGGGGGGCTCCTACAATGAGCAGTTCTTC
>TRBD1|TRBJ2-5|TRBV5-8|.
CASSLAFGTAVQETQYF
TGTGCCAGCAGCTTGGCATTCGGGACAGCAGTCCAAGAGACCCAGTACTTC
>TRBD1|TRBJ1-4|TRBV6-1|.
CASILATGTNEKLFF
TGTGCCAGCATCCTCGCGACAGGGACTAATGAAAAACTGTTTTTT
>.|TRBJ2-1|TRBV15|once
CATSREGGGLNEQFF
TGTGCCACCAGCAGAGAAGGGGGGGGTTTGAATGAGCAGTTCTTC
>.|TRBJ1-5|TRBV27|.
CASSRVGRINQPQHF
TGTGCCAGCAGTAGGGTGGGGCGGATAAATCAGCCCCAGCATTTT
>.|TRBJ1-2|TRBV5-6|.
CASSFATGGYTF
TGTGCCAGCAGCTTCGCAACAGGGGGCTACACCTTC